A selection of T cell receptor beta chains follows, all from one sample in a study of T cell responses to AZD1222 COVID-19 vaccine. Assay: immunoSEQ multiplex PCR; the TCRdb copy retains only in-frame clones and omits some. This sample carries some 83,000 clones, approximately 91% of them seen once, and the ten largest clones take just over 5.5%. This material consisted of peripheral blood, taken 28 days after the second AZD1222 dose. Receptors originate from an adult who received the AZD1222 COVID-19 vaccine. CDR3s include the opening cysteine and the closing phenylalanine or tryptophan. Fields, in order: J gene, CDR3 length, V gene, CDR3 protein.

j_gene: TRBJ1-2; len: 13; v_gene: TRBV9; CDR3aa: CASSVVGGVGYTF
j_gene: TRBJ1-2; len: 15; v_gene: TRBV7-9; CDR3aa: CASSYGQGADYGYTF
j_gene: TRBJ1-1; len: 14; v_gene: TRBV20-1; CDR3aa: CSASSIRGNTEAFF
j_gene: TRBJ1-6; len: 15; v_gene: TRBV6-2/TRBV6-3; CDR3aa: CASSYVQGGNSPLHF
j_gene: TRBJ1-4; len: 13; v_gene: TRBV10-1; CDR3aa: CASSTTTGEKLFF
j_gene: TRBJ1-2; len: 13; v_gene: TRBV6-5; CDR3aa: CASRDTGPYGYTF
j_gene: TRBJ2-1; len: 16; v_gene: TRBV7-7; CDR3aa: CASSPTSGGRYNEQFF
j_gene: TRBJ2-1; len: 15; v_gene: TRBV7-6; CDR3aa: CATTFGQGVYNEQFF
j_gene: TRBJ1-1; len: 14; v_gene: TRBV3-1/TRBV3-2; CDR3aa: CASSPTGGNTEAFF
j_gene: TRBJ1-2; len: 12; v_gene: TRBV29-1; CDR3aa: CSVEDLIVSYTF
j_gene: TRBJ2-3; len: 18; v_gene: TRBV5-1; CDR3aa: CASSLGTSGSSRSGTQYF
j_gene: TRBJ1-1; len: 16; v_gene: TRBV5-1; CDR3aa: CASSLETYQGVTEAFF
j_gene: TRBJ1-5; len: 13; v_gene: TRBV4-1; CDR3aa: CASSQDQDQPQHF
j_gene: TRBJ2-5; len: 13; v_gene: TRBV5-1; CDR3aa: CASSVGSVETQYF
j_gene: TRBJ2-5; len: 15; v_gene: TRBV27; CDR3aa: CASSLTSGGEETQYF
j_gene: TRBJ1-3; len: 17; v_gene: TRBV15; CDR3aa: CATSSPIEPDPGNTIYF
j_gene: TRBJ1-5; len: 15; v_gene: TRBV11-2; CDR3aa: CASSLVWGSNQPQHF
j_gene: TRBJ1-2; len: 12; v_gene: TRBV6-5; CDR3aa: CASSPGQGGYTF
j_gene: TRBJ2-3; len: 17; v_gene: TRBV18; CDR3aa: CASSPPLQGAFTDTQYF
j_gene: TRBJ2-1; len: 12; v_gene: TRBV3-1/TRBV3-2; CDR3aa: CASSSSGGGKFF
j_gene: TRBJ2-3; len: 13; v_gene: TRBV5-1; CDR3aa: CASSLVITDTQYF
j_gene: TRBJ2-2; len: 13; v_gene: TRBV4-3; CDR3aa: CASSQGPGRRLFF
j_gene: TRBJ1-2; len: 12; v_gene: TRBV4-2; CDR3aa: CASSQAALGYTF
j_gene: TRBJ1-5; len: 16; v_gene: TRBV18; CDR3aa: CASSPGGTRSNQPQHF
j_gene: TRBJ2-7; len: 14; v_gene: TRBV6-5; CDR3aa: CASSSSWVGHEQYF
j_gene: TRBJ2-6; len: 16; v_gene: TRBV7-2; CDR3aa: CASSLSSSPGTNVLTF
j_gene: TRBJ1-5; len: 16; v_gene: TRBV28; CDR3aa: CASRRSGGEGNQPQHF
j_gene: TRBJ2-5; len: 16; v_gene: TRBV5-8; CDR3aa: CASSLWTSGGQETQYF
j_gene: TRBJ1-6; len: 13; v_gene: TRBV14; CDR3aa: CASSQVFGSPLHF
j_gene: TRBJ1-1; len: 14; v_gene: TRBV5-6; CDR3aa: CASSLGQPNTEAFF
j_gene: TRBJ1-3; len: 15; v_gene: TRBV30; CDR3aa: CAFHGGLFSGNTIYF
j_gene: TRBJ1-2; len: 14; v_gene: TRBV6-5; CDR3aa: CASSLGTGSFGYTF
j_gene: TRBJ1-1; len: 14; v_gene: TRBV5-1; CDR3aa: CASSYRQTNTEAFF
j_gene: TRBJ2-1; len: 18; v_gene: TRBV6-2/TRBV6-3; CDR3aa: CASSYMPWGGSSYNEQFF
j_gene: TRBJ1-3; len: 15; v_gene: TRBV10-3; CDR3aa: CAIGNHGTSGSTIYF
j_gene: TRBJ1-1; len: 15; v_gene: TRBV9; CDR3aa: CASSLRQGETLEAFF
j_gene: TRBJ2-3; len: 14; v_gene: TRBV9; CDR3aa: CASSVQGLPDTQYF
j_gene: TRBJ2-7; len: 14; v_gene: TRBV7-8; CDR3aa: CASMRLASSYEQYF
j_gene: TRBJ2-1; len: 16; v_gene: TRBV5-5; CDR3aa: CASSSVLRVSNNEQFF
j_gene: TRBJ1-1; len: 15; v_gene: TRBV5-1; CDR3aa: CASSLVAGSNTEAFF
j_gene: TRBJ1-5; len: 15; v_gene: TRBV6-5; CDR3aa: CASSYSGKSNQPQHF
j_gene: TRBJ1-5; len: 14; v_gene: TRBV15; CDR3aa: CATSRGGGNQPQHF
j_gene: TRBJ1-2; len: 13; v_gene: TRBV12-3/TRBV12-4; CDR3aa: CASSRGQDYGYTF
j_gene: TRBJ1-6; len: 17; v_gene: TRBV5-5; CDR3aa: CASSVPGPRTYNSPLHF
j_gene: TRBJ2-1; len: 11; v_gene: TRBV7-9; CDR3aa: CASSLGQEQFF
j_gene: TRBJ2-3; len: 14; v_gene: TRBV7-2; CDR3aa: CASSSGEGTDTQYF
j_gene: TRBJ1-1; len: 15; v_gene: TRBV6-5; CDR3aa: CASTKGGSRDTEAFF
j_gene: TRBJ2-3; len: 12; v_gene: TRBV5-6; CDR3aa: CASSPPEDTQYF
j_gene: TRBJ1-1; len: 15; v_gene: TRBV4-1; CDR3aa: CASSQGSEQNTEAFF